These T cell receptor beta chains were read from a single sample in a study of CD8 T cells in Susac syndrome. TCRdb reanalysed the immunoSEQ multiplex PCR reads using MiXCR and keeps one entry per CDR3 protein. The table includes 65,000 to 95,000 distinct CDR3 sequences, nearly 95% detected once. The source material was CD8+ T cells from PBMCs. The source is a human donor with Susac syndrome. CDR3s include the opening cysteine and the closing phenylalanine or tryptophan. D genes are given only for firm matches. Size is omitted from some rows. Given values are once, few, many or a class for expanded clones.

d_call cdr3_length j_call clone_size v_call cdr3_nt cdr3_aa
NA 14 TRBJ2-7 NA TRBV6-2/TRBV6-3 TGTGCCAGCAGTTCGGGACTTCAGTGGTACGAGCAGTACTTC CASSSGLQWYEQYF
NA 13 TRBJ1-2 once TRBV25-1 TGTGCCAGCTCCCCGACAGCTTTCTATGGCTACACCTTC CASSPTAFYGYTF
NA 15 TRBJ2-5 NA TRBV12-3/TRBV12-4 TGTGCCAGCAGTTTAGTTTTGTCCCCAGAAGGGACCCAGTACTTC CASSLVLSPEGTQYF
NA 12 TRBJ1-5 NA TRBV28 TGTGCCAGCAGTTACGACAGTCAGCCCCAGCATTTT CASSYDSQPQHF
NA 13 TRBJ2-7 NA TRBV27 TGTGCCAGCAGTTTACGGGGGCAGTTTGTGCAGTACTTC CASSLRGQFVQYF
NA 15 TRBJ1-4 NA TRBV12-3/TRBV12-4 TGTGCCAGCAGCTCGCCGGGGGGTGGTAATGAAAAACTGTTTTTT CASSSPGGGNEKLFF
NA 13 TRBJ1-1 NA TRBV28 TGTGCCAGCAGTCCGAGGGGGGCCACTGAAGCTTTCTTT CASSPRGATEAFF
TRBD1 14 TRBJ2-7 once TRBV6-2/TRBV6-3 TGTGCCAGCAGTTGGACAGGGGGCCAATACGAGCAGTACTTC CASSWTGGQYEQYF
TRBD2 17 TRBJ2-5 NA TRBV7-3 TGTGCCAGCAGCCCGGGACTAGCGGGGAGGGACGGGGAGACCCAGTACTTC CASSPGLAGRDGETQYF
TRBD2 16 TRBJ2-5 NA TRBV4-1 TGCGCCAGCAGCCAAGATCGGTGGGGGGGCCAAGAGACCCAGTACTTC CASSQDRWGGQETQYF
NA 13 TRBJ2-2 NA TRBV29-1 TGCAGCGTTCCCATAGGGGGTGCCGGGGAGCTGTTTTTT CSVPIGGAGELFF
NA 13 TRBJ1-5 NA TRBV6-5 TGTGCCGTCGGGACGTGGGGAGATCAGCCCCAGCATTTT CAVGTWGDQPQHF
NA 11 TRBJ2-1 once TRBV7-9 TGTGCCAGCAGCCCCTCCGGTGAGCAGTTCTTC CASSPSGEQFF
NA 14 TRBJ2-7 NA TRBV10-3 TGTGCCATCAGTCCCCAGGGTGTCGTGGACGAGCAGTACTTC CAISPQGVVDEQYF
TRBD1 18 TRBJ2-6 NA TRBV7-9 TGTGCCCCCGAATCTGTCCGGGACAGAGCCTCTGGGGCCAACGTCCTGACTTTC CAPESVRDRASGANVLTF
NA 13 TRBJ2-7 NA TRBV20-1 TGCAGTGCTAGAGATCGGACAGAATACGAGCAGTACTTC CSARDRTEYEQYF
NA 13 TRBJ1-1 NA TRBV29-1 TGCAGCGTTGCCGGACAGCCGAACACTGAAGCTTTCTTT CSVAGQPNTEAFF
NA 16 TRBJ2-7 NA TRBV4-3 TGCGCCAGCAGCCAAGATTGGGGGGACCTCTCCTACGAGCAGTACTTC CASSQDWGDLSYEQYF
NA 13 TRBJ1-2 NA TRBV5-4 TGTGCCAGCAGACCCCAGCCTAACTATGGCTACACCTTC CASRPQPNYGYTF
NA 13 TRBJ2-1 NA TRBV4-1 TGCGCCAGCAGCCAAGATTCAGTCAATGAGCAGTTCTTC CASSQDSVNEQFF
NA 14 TRBJ2-2 NA TRBV12-3/TRBV12-4 TGTGCCAGCAGTTTGGACAGTTCCGCCGGGGAGCTGTTTTTT CASSLDSSAGELFF
NA 13 TRBJ2-7 NA TRBV6-5 TGTGCCAGTTGGAAAGGGGGGGGCGACGAGCAGTACTTC CASWKGGGDEQYF
TRBD1 14 TRBJ2-3 NA TRBV7-9 TGTGCCATTGAACAGGGGTTAGACACAGATACGCAGTATTTT CAIEQGLDTDTQYF
NA 16 TRBJ2-7 NA TRBV27 TGTGCCAGCAGTTTATCGTTCCTGCCGGGCCCCTACGAGCAGTACTTC CASSLSFLPGPYEQYF
TRBD2 13 TRBJ2-3 NA TRBV24-1 TGTGCCACCAGTGCTCCGGGACTAGCGATCCCGGATTTT CATSAPGLAIPDF
NA 15 TRBJ2-1 NA TRBV13 TGTGCCAGCAGCTTACGACTATTGGTGGGGAATGAGCAGTTCTTC CASSLRLLVGNEQFF
TRBD2 14 TRBJ2-7 NA TRBV20-1 TGCAGTGCCGCCGGGGGGGGCACCCATTGGGAGCAGTACTTC CSAAGGGTHWEQYF
TRBD2 15 TRBJ2-1 NA TRBV9 TGTGCCAGCAGCGCCGGGGGGTCGGGGATAGATGAGCAGTTCTTC CASSAGGSGIDEQFF
NA 15 TRBJ2-1 few TRBV6-6 TGTGCCAGCAGAACCCTTGAGAGCTCCTACAATGAGCAGTTCTTC CASRTLESSYNEQFF
TRBD2 16 TRBJ2-5 NA TRBV27 TGTGCCAGCAGTCTCCATCTAGCGGGAGGGCAAGAGACCCAGTACTTC CASSLHLAGGQETQYF
NA 15 TRBJ2-3 NA TRBV3-1 TGTGCCAGCTCCCAGACCTTTCCGCCCACAGATACGCAGTATTTT CASSQTFPPTDTQYF
NA 13 TRBJ2-7 NA TRBV27 TGTGCCAGCGGGGCAGGGAGCTCCTACGAGCAGTACTTC CASGAGSSYEQYF
TRBD1 13 TRBJ2-7 NA TRBV29-1 TGCAGCGGTGGGACAGGGGGTCACCACGAGCAGTACTTC CSGGTGGHHEQYF
NA 13 TRBJ2-3 NA TRBV7-3 TGTGCCAGCAGCCCCCTAGAGGGAGATACGCAGTATTTT CASSPLEGDTQYF
NA 11 TRBJ2-5 NA TRBV12-3/TRBV12-4 TGTGCCAGCAGGGGACAAGAGACCCAGTACTTC CASRGQETQYF
NA 17 TRBJ2-2 once TRBV5-6 TGTGCCAGCAGCTTGGAGGCGTGGAGGCCGAACACCGGGGAGCTGTTTTTT CASSLEAWRPNTGELFF
TRBD1 15 TRBJ2-3 NA TRBV7-9 TGTGCCAGCAGCGTCGGGACAGTCCCCACAGATACGCAGTATTTT CASSVGTVPTDTQYF
NA 16 TRBJ2-1 NA TRBV4-3 TGCGCCAGCAGCCAAGATGACGACCAGTTTAATAATGAGCAGTTCTTC CASSQDDDQFNNEQFF
TRBD2 16 TRBJ2-5 NA TRBV5-4 TGTGCCAGCAGCTTCCTAGCGGGAGTTTCCCAAGAGACCCAGTACTTC CASSFLAGVSQETQYF
TRBD2 14 TRBJ2-1 once TRBV29-1 TGCAGCGTTGAAACCCCAGCGGGAGTCAATGAGCAGTTCTTC CSVETPAGVNEQFF
NA 15 TRBJ2-7 NA TRBV5-1 TGCGCCAGCAGCTTGGATCAGGGCAGGTATGACGAGCAGTACTTC CASSLDQGRYDEQYF
TRBD2 17 TRBJ2-1 NA TRBV4-2 TGTGCCAGCAGCCAAGATGAGGCGGGGGGCACGTACAATGAGCAGTTCTTC CASSQDEAGGTYNEQFF
TRBD2 16 TRBJ2-7 NA TRBV20-1 TGCAGTGCTAGACGGTTCCTGCGGGAGATCTCTTACGAGCAGTACTTC CSARRFLREISYEQYF
TRBD1 14 TRBJ2-7 NA TRBV9 TGTGCCAGCAGCGCCGGGACAGGGCTCTACGAGCAGTACTTC CASSAGTGLYEQYF
NA 13 TRBJ1-1 NA TRBV29-1 TGCACCCCCTCGGAAGTAGGGCACCCTGAAGCTTTCTTT CTPSEVGHPEAFF
TRBD1 15 TRBJ2-1 NA TRBV28 TGTGCCAGCAGTTTCGGGACAGCTTCCTACAATGAGCAGTTCTTC CASSFGTASYNEQFF
NA 16 TRBJ2-7 NA TRBV11-2 TGTGCCAGCAGCTTAGAATTCGGGACAACAACCTACGAGCAGTACTTC CASSLEFGTTTYEQYF
NA 15 TRBJ1-6 NA TRBV4-1 TGCGCCAGCAGCCAAGGTCAGGGTCTGGGTTCACCCCTCCACTTT CASSQGQGLGSPLHF
NA 15 TRBJ2-5 NA TRBV5-1 TGCGCCAGCAGCCTAGGTGTGGGGGTTCAAGAGACCCAGTACTTC CASSLGVGVQETQYF